The 17 T cell receptor beta chains below come from one sample, sequenced in a study of blood T cell repertoires in COVID-19. Produced via immunoSEQ multiplex PCR; TCRdb's table is partial and in-frame only. This table holds around 400,000 clones, more than 75% found once. Source material: peripheral blood. The receptor source for this set is a woman aged 60-70 years with COVID-19, enrolled during active disease.

The CDR3 bases are TGTGCCAGTAGTCCCACCCGACAGTCCAACTATGGCTACACCTTC. Protein: CASSPTRQSNYGYTF. This chain links TRBV19 with TRBJ1-2; a weak D match, TRBD1 (5 bases). V lost 5 bases and J 2 bases, leaving 15 bases between the germline ends. CDR3 length: 15 amino acids. Germline CDR1 reads LNHDA; CDR2 reads SQIVND (reference sequence).

This chain links TRBV7-2 with TRBJ1-4; a weak D match, TRBD1 (6 bases). Per germline, CDR1 SGHTA and CDR2 FQGNSA. The CDR3 runs 16 residues. The V end was cut by 5 bases, the J end by 6 bases, with 19 bases between. The CDR3 nucleotides read TGTGCCAGCAGCAGAAATCGCAGGGGAAACGATGAAAAACTGTTTTTT. It translates to CASSRNRRGNDEKLFF.

The V gene is TRBV6-6, the J gene TRBJ1-1, with unresolved D. This CDR3 comprises 14 residues. Germline values: CDR1 MNHNY, CDR2 SVGAGI (reference sequence). Between the trimmed V and J ends, which lost 1 base and 5 bases, there was a span of 11 bases. For the CDR3, the DNA is TGTGCCAGCAGTTACTTCGGCGGGGTTACTGAAGCTTTCTTT. Protein: CASSYFGGVTEAFF.

The CDR3 nucleotides read TGCAGCGTTGAGTCGATATGGGGCTACTATGGCTACACCTTC. This translates into CSVESIWGYYGYTF. The chain uses TRBV29-1 and TRBJ1-2, with a weak D call TRBD1 (5 bases). Germline V gene data show CDR1 as SQVTM and CDR2 as ANQGSEA. CDR3 length: 14 residues. V dropped 3 bases and J dropped 3 bases, with 14 bases sitting between them.

The rearrangement uses TRBV29-1 and TRBJ2-7, with TRBD1 matching 10 bases. The CDR3 loop spans 13 amino acids. Germline-derived CDR1 and CDR2 are SQVTM and ANQGSEA. J was trimmed by 3 bases and V by 6 bases; bases with no gene match: 5. The CDR3 is CSVERDRGYEQYF. CDR3 bases: TGCAGCGTGGAACGGGACAGGGGCTACGAGCAGTACTTC.

This sequence joins TRBV19 and TRBJ2-7; perhaps TRBD1 as D (6 bases). V lost 2 bases and J 5 bases, leaving 13 bases between the germline ends. Germline V lookup: CDR1 LNHDA, CDR2 SQIVND (reference sequence). This CDR3 comprises 14 residues. CDR3 amino acids: CASSINGAGDEQYF. CDR3 DNA sequence: TGTGCCAGTAGTATAAACGGGGCAGGGGACGAGCAGTACTTC.

The rearrangement uses TRBV6-5 and TRBJ2-7; D gene uncertain. CDR1 is MNHEY, CDR2 SVGAGI, per germline. Trimming cost V 6 bases and J 5 bases, with 17 bases left between them. CDR3 size: 14 residues. The CDR3 region is CASRQDRVWNEQYF. The CDR3 DNA sequence: TGTGCCAGCAGACAAGACCGGGTTTGGAACGAGCAGTACTTC.

This chain uses TRBV18 with TRBJ1-1, with D tentatively TRBD1 (5 bases). Trimming shortened V by 1 base and J by 1 base, and 13 bases separated the two germline ends. The CDR3 contains 16 residues. CDR1 and CDR2 from the germline V gene are KGHSH and LQKENI. CDR3 sequence reads: CASSPLRAGSNTEAFF. In DNA, the CDR3 is TGTGCCAGCTCACCACTTCGAGCAGGGTCGAACACTGAAGCTTTCTTT.

This clone showed up just once. The J gene is TRBJ2-7, the V gene TRBV14; D unresolved. The CDR3 runs to 14 residues. Germline CDR1 is SGHDN and CDR2 is FVKESK. The V end was cut by 2 bases, the J end by 6 bases, with 14 bases between. The CDR3 coding sequence is TGTGCCAGCAGCCAAAGCCCAACGTTTGGCGAGCAGTACTTC. Its translation is CASSQSPTFGEQYF.

The J gene is TRBJ1-1, the V gene TRBV18; 8 bases map to TRBD1. CDR1 is KGHSH and CDR2 is LQKENI in the germline V gene. This CDR3 contains 15 residues. The ends lost 8 bases at V and 2 bases at J; junction bases unmatched: 10. CDR3 nucleotides: TGTGCCAGCACCAGGCAGGGGGCACAAAACACTGAAGCTTTCTTT. Translating it yields CASTRQGAQNTEAFF.

V and J are TRBV3-1 (or the pseudogene TRBV3-2) and TRBJ1-2, with 7 bases that match TRBD1. Losses at the gene ends were 3 bases for V and 2 bases for J; bases not matched to a gene: 9. Germline CDR1 reads LGHDT; CDR2 reads YNNKEL (reference sequence). The CDR3 length is 16 residues. In nucleotides, the CDR3 is TGTGCCAGCAGCCAGGAAGACAGGGCATCCAACTATGGCTACACCTTC. Translated, it gives CASSQEDRASNYGYTF.

The chain combines TRBV7-9 with TRBJ1-1; no reliable D call. CDR1 SEHNR and CDR2 FQNEAQ come from the germline V gene (reference sequence). Deletions cut 6 bases from V and 0 bases from J, with 8 bases between. This CDR3 is built from 13 residues. The CDR3 DNA sequence: TGTGCCAGCAGAGCGGAACTGAACACTGAAGCTTTCTTT. Protein product: CASRAELNTEAFF.

The gene calls are TRBV4-2 and TRBJ1-1, with D tentatively TRBD1 (6 bases). The ends were cut back, 1 base at V and 5 bases at J, with 14 bases in the middle. Germline CDR1 reads LGHNA; CDR2 reads YNFKEQ. The CDR3 totals 15 residues. CDR3 region: CASSQGQGRGTEAFF. The CDR3 DNA sequence: TGTGCCAGCAGCCAAGGGCAGGGGCGGGGGACTGAAGCTTTCTTT.

In its sample, this clone was seen once. The chain combines TRBV4-1 with TRBJ1-2, with 11 bases lining up with TRBD1. In germline, CDR1 is MGHRA, CDR2 YSYEKL. The junction had 3 bases not matched to a gene; V was cut back by 3 bases and J by 6 bases. This CDR3 is 14 amino acids long. The CDR3 loop reads CASSHPDRGHGYTF. The CDR3 DNA follows: TGCGCCAGCAGCCACCCGGACAGGGGGCATGGCTACACCTTC.

The chain has TRBV18 and TRBJ2-5; D is ambiguous. Trimming removed 3 bases from V and 4 bases from J, with 9 bases in between. Germline V gene lookup returns CDR1 KGHSH and CDR2 LQKENI. The CDR3 spans 13 residues. CDR3 in amino acids: CASSPNFGETQYF. The CDR3 region has the DNA TGTGCCAGCTCACCCAACTTCGGAGAGACCCAGTACTTC. Full variable domain (outside the CDR3, taken from reference TRBV18 and TRBJ2-5): NAGVMQNPRHLVRRRGQEARLRCSPMKGHSHVYWYRQLPEEGLKFMVYLQKENIIDESGMPKERFSAEFPKEGPSILRIQQVVRGDSAAYFCASSPNFGETQYFGPGTRLLVL.

The rearrangement joins TRBV5-4 to TRBJ2-2, with 11 bases matching TRBD2. Per germline, CDR1 SGHNT and CDR2 YYREEE (reference sequence). Germline trimming cut 4 bases from V and 5 bases from J; bases unmatched to any gene: 10. This CDR3 contains 17 residues. The CDR3 protein is CASSRGGLAVETGELFF. In DNA, the CDR3 is TGTGCCAGCAGCCGGGGGGGACTAGCGGTCGAGACCGGGGAGCTGTTTTTT.

This sequence joins TRBV3-1 (or the pseudogene TRBV3-2) and TRBJ2-4; maybe TRBD2 (7 bases). CDR3 length equals 16 residues. The germline V and J ends were trimmed by 4 bases and 3 bases, with 16 bases remaining between them. Germline V gene sequence: CDR1 LGHDT, CDR2 YNNKEL (reference sequence). The CDR3 loop is CASSPGVLAFKNIQYF. In DNA, the CDR3 is TGTGCCAGCAGCCCAGGGGTACTAGCGTTCAAAAACATTCAGTACTTC.